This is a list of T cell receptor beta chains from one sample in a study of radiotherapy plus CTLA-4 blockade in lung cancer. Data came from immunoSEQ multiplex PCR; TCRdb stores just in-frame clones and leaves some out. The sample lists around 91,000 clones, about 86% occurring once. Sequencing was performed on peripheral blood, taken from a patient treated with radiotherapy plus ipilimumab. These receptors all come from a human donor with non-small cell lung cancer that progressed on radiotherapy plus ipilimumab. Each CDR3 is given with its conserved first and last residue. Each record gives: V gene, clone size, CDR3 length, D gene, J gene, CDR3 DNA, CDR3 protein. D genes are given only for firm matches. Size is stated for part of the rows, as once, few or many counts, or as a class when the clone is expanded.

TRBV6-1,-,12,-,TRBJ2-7,TGTGCCAGCAGGGGCAGTACCTACGAGCAGTACTTC,CASRGSTYEQYF
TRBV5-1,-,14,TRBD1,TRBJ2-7,TGCGCCAGCAGCCCTGAATGGACAGGGGGGGAGCAGTACTTC,CASSPEWTGGEQYF
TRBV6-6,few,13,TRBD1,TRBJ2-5,TGTGCCAGCAGTTTAACAGGGGAAGAGACCCAGTACTTC,CASSLTGEETQYF
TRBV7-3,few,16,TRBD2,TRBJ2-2,TGTGCCAGCAGCGCGGGACTAGCGGGGGTTACCGGGGAGCTGTTTTTT,CASSAGLAGVTGELFF
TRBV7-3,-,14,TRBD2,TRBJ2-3,TGTGCCAGCAGCACTAGCGGGAGGGTAGATACGCAGTATTTT,CASSTSGRVDTQYF
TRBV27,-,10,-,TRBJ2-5,TGTGCCAGCAGACAAGAGACCCAGTACTTC,CASRQETQYF
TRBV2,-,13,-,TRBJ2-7,TGTGCCAGCTACAGGGAAAATGGCTACGAGCAGTACTTC,CASYRENGYEQYF
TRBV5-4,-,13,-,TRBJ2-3,TGTGCCAGTAACGCGCCATGGGCAGATACGCAGTATTTT,CASNAPWADTQYF
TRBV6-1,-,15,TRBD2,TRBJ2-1,TGTGCCAGCACCGCGGGACTAGCGAGTTACAATGAGCAGTTCTTC,CASTAGLASYNEQFF
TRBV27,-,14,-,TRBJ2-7,TGTGCCAGCAGTTTATCGCATGGACAGAACGAGCAGTACTTC,CASSLSHGQNEQYF
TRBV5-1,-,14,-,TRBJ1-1,TGCGCCAGCAGCCCCTCCGGGCAGGGCACTGAAGCTTTCTTT,CASSPSGQGTEAFF
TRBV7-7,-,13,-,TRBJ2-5,TGTGCTAGCAGCCCGGACCTGAGAGAGACCCAGTACTTC,CASSPDLRETQYF
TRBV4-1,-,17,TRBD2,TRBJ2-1,TGCGCCAGCAGCCAGGGCCTGGGGGTAGCGGGAGACTATGAGCAGTTCTTC,CASSQGLGVAGDYEQFF
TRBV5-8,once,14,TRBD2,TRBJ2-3,TGTGCCAGCAGCTTAGGGACTAGCGTAGATACGCAGTATTTT,CASSLGTSVDTQYF
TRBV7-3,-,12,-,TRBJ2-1,TGTGCCAGCAGCCCCGGGAGTAATGAGCAGTTCTTC,CASSPGSNEQFF
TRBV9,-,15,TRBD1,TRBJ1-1,TGTGCCAGCAGCCCAATGGGGACAGCGAACACTGAAGCTTTCTTT,CASSPMGTANTEAFF
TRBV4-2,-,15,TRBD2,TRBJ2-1,TGTGCCAGCAGCCTAAGCGGGACCGTTAACAATGAGCAGTTCTTC,CASSLSGTVNNEQFF